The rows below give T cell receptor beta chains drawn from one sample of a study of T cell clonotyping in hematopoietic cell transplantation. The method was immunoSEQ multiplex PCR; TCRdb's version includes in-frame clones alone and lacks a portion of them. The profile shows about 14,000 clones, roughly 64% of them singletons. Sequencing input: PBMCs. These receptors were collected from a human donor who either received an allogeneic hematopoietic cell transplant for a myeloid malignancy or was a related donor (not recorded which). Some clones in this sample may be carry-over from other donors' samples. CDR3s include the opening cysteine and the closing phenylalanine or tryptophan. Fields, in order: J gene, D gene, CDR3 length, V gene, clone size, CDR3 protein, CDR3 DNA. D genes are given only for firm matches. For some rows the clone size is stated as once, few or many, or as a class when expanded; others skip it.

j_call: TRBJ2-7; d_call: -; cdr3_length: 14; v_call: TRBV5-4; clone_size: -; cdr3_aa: CASSLGTAPAGQYF; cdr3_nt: TGTGCCAGCAGCCTCGGGACGGCCCCCGCCGGGCAGTACTTC
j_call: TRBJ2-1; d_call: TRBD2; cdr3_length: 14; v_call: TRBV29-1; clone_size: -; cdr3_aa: CSGAGLAVYNEQFF; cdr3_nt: TGCAGCGGCGCGGGACTAGCGGTTTACAATGAGCAGTTCTTC
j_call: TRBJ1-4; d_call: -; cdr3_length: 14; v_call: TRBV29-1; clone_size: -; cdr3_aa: CSVVGGGAREKLFF; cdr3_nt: TGCAGCGTTGTGGGAGGGGGGGCTCGGGAAAAACTGTTTTTT
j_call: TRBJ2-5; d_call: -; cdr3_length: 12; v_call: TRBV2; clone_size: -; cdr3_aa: CAIRPGGETQYF; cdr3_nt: TGTGCCATACGACCAGGAGGAGAGACCCAGTACTTC
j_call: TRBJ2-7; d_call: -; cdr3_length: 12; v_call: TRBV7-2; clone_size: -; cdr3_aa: CASSLGGSEQYF; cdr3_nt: TGTGCCAGCAGCTTAGGGGGCTCCGAGCAGTACTTC
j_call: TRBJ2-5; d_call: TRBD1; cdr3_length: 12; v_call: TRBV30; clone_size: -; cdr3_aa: CAWETGGQTQYF; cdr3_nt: TGTGCCTGGGAAACAGGGGGCCAGACCCAGTACTTC
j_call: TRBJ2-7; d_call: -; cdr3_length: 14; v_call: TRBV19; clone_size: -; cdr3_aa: CASSPDVLSYEQYF; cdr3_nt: TGTGCCAGTAGTCCGGACGTTCTCTCCTACGAGCAGTACTTC
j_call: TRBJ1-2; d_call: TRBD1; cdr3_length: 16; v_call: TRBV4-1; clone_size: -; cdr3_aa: CASSQEGGTGFDGYTF; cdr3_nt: TGCGCCAGCAGCCAAGAAGGTGGGACAGGGTTTGACGGCTACACCTTC
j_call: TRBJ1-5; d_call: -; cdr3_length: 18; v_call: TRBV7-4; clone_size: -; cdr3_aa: CASSLDRVMEYGHQPQHF; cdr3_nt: TGTGCCAGCAGCTTAGACAGGGTGATGGAGTACGGGCATCAGCCCCAGCATTTT
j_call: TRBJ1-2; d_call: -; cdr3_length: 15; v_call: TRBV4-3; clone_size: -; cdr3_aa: CASSQDRGANYGYTF; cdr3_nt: TGCGCCAGCAGCCAGGATCGGGGGGCTAACTATGGCTACACCTTC
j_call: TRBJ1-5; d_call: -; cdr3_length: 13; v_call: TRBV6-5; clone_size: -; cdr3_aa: CASRLTRGQPQHF; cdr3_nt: TGTGCCAGCAGACTCACAAGGGGTCAGCCCCAGCATTTT
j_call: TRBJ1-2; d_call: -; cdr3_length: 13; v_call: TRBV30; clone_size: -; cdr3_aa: CAWAGPRSHGYTF; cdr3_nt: TGTGCCTGGGCGGGACCGAGATCCCATGGCTACACCTTC
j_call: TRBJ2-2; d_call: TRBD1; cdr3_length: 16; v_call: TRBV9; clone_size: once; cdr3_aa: CASSVGGTGVTGELFF; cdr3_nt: TGTGCCAGCAGCGTAGGGGGGACAGGGGTCACCGGGGAGCTGTTTTTT
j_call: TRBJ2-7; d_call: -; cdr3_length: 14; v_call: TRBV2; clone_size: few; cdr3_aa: CASRGDFGHGEQYF; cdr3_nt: TGTGCCAGCAGAGGGGACTTCGGTCACGGCGAGCAGTACTTC
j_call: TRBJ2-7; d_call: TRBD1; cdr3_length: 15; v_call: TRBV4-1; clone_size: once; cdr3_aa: CASSRQGQGDAEQYF; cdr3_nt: TGCGCCAGCAGCCGGCAGGGACAGGGGGATGCCGAGCAGTACTTC
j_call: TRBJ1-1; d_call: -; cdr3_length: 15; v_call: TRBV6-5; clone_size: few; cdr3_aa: CASSFSRVYDTEAFF; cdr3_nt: TGTGCCAGCAGTTTCTCCAGGGTATACGACACTGAAGCTTTCTTT
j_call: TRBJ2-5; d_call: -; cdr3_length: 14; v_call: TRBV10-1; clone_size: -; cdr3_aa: CASTPSGGQETQYF; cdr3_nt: TGCGCCAGCACCCCCTCCGGGGGCCAAGAGACCCAGTACTTC
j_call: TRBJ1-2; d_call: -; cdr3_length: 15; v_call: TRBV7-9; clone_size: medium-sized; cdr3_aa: CASSGVGKLDYGYTF; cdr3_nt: TGTGCCAGCAGTGGTGTCGGCAAGCTTGACTATGGCTACACCTTC
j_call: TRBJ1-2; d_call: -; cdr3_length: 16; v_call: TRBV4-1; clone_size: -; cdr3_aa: CASSQGQGPRAGGYTF; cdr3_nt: TGCGCCAGCAGCCAAGGTCAAGGGCCCCGGGCAGGGGGCTACACCTTC
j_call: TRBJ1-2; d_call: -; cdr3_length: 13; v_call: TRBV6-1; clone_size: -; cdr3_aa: CASIGPRGNGYTF; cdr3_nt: TGTGCCAGCATAGGGCCCAGAGGGAATGGCTACACCTTC
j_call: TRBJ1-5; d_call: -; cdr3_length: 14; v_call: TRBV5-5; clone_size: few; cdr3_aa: CASSLGGLQQPQHF; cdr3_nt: TGTGCCAGCAGCTTGGGGGGTTTGCAGCAGCCCCAGCATTTT
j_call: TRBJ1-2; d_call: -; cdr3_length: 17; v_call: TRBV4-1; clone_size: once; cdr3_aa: CASSQDLAEPYPYGYTF; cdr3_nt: TGCGCCAGCAGCCAAGATTTGGCAGAACCCTATCCCTATGGCTACACCTTC
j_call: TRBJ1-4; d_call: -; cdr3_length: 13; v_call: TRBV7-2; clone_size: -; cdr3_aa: CASSSDRNEKLFF; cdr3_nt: TGTGCCAGCAGCTCCGACAGGAATGAAAAACTGTTTTTT
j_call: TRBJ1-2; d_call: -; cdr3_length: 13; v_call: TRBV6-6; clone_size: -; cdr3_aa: CASSYSGPGAYTF; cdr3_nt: TGTGCCAGCAGTTACTCAGGACCGGGCGCCTACACCTTC
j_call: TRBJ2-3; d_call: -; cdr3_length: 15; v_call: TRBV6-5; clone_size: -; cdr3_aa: CASSYRAPQGDTQYF; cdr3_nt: TGTGCCAGCAGTTACCGTGCCCCTCAGGGAGATACGCAGTATTTT
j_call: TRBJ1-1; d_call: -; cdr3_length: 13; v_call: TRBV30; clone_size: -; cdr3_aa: CAWSVSENTEAFF; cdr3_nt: TGTGCCTGGAGTGTATCCGAGAACACTGAAGCTTTCTTT
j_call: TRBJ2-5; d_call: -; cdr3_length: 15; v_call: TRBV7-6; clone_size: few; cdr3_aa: CASSLELLGSQTQYF; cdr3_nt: TGTGCCAGCAGCTTAGAATTATTAGGGAGCCAGACCCAGTACTTC
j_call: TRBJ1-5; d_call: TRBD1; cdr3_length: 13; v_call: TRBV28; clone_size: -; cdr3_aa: CASQYRGNQPQHF; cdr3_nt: TGTGCCAGTCAGTACAGGGGTAATCAGCCCCAGCATTTT
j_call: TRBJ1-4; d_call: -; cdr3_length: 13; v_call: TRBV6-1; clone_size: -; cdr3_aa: CASSETGTIKLFF; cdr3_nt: TGTGCCAGCAGTGAGACCGGGACAATAAAACTGTTTTTT
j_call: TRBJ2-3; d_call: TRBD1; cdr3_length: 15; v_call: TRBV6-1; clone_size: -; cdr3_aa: CASSEDRGTTDTQYF; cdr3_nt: TGTGCCAGCAGTGAGGACAGGGGGACCACAGATACGCAGTATTTT
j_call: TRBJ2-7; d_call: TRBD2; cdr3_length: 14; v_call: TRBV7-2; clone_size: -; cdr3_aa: CASSFGTSGYEQYF; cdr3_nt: TGTGCCAGCAGCTTTGGGACTAGCGGCTACGAGCAGTACTTC
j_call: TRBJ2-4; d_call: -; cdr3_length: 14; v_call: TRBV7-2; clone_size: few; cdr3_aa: CASSLVGQGNIQYF; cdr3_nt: TGTGCCAGCAGCTTAGTTGGTCAGGGGAACATTCAGTACTTC
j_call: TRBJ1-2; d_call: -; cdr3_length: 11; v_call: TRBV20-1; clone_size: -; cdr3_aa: CSAQVGAGYTF; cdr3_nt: TGCAGTGCCCAGGTTGGAGCGGGCTACACCTTC
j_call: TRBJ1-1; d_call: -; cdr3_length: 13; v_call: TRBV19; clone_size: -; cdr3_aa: CASSNQANTEAFF; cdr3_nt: TGTGCCAGTAGTAACCAGGCGAACACTGAAGCTTTCTTT
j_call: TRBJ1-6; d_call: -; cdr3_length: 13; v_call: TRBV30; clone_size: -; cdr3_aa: CAWSETYNSPLHF; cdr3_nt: TGTGCCTGGAGTGAAACTTATAATTCACCCCTCCACTTT
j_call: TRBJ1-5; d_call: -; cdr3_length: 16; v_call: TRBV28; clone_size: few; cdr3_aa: CASSSSRGGSNQPQHF; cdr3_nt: TGTGCCAGCAGTTCCAGCAGGGGAGGGAGCAATCAGCCCCAGCATTTT
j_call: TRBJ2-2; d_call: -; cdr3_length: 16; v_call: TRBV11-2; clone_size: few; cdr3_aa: CASSLEEGRNTGELFF; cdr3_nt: TGTGCCAGCAGCTTAGAGGAGGGCCGGAACACCGGGGAGCTGTTTTTT
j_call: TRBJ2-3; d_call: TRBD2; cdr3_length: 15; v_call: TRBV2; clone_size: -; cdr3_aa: CASRGTSGSADTQYF; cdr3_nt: TGTGCCAGCAGGGGGACTAGCGGGAGTGCAGATACGCAGTATTTT
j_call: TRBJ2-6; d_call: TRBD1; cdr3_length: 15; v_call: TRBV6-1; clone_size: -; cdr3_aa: CASKQGASGANVLTF; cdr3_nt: TGTGCCAGTAAACAGGGGGCCTCTGGGGCCAACGTCCTGACTTTC
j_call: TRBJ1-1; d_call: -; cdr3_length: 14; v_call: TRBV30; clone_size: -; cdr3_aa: CAWSVRTENTEAFF; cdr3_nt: TGTGCCTGGAGTGTGCGGACAGAGAACACTGAAGCTTTCTTT
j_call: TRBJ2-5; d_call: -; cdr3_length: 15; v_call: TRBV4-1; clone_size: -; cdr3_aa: CASSRLQGSRETQYF; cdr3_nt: TGCGCCAGCAGCCGACTACAGGGAAGCAGGGAGACCCAGTACTTC
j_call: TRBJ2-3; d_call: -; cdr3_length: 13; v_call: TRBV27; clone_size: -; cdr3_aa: CASAPRWGDTQYF; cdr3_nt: TGTGCCAGCGCCCCCCGATGGGGGGATACGCAGTATTTT
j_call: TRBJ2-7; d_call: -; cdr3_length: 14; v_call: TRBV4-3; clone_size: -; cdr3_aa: CASSLDRSSYEQYF; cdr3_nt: TGCGCCAGCAGCCTAGACAGGAGCTCCTACGAGCAGTACTTC
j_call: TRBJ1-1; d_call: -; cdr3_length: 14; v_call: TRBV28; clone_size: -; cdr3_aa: CASSSGTLNTEAFF; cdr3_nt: TGTGCCAGCAGTTCCGGGACGCTGAACACTGAAGCTTTCTTT